These 17 T cell receptor beta chains were sequenced from one sample in a study of beta chain features in type 1 diabetes. cDNA synthesis used the whole RNA isolate, giving expressed TCRB sequences. Sequenced by immunoSEQ multiplex PCR; TCRdb stores in-frame clones only, minus some. The data hold about 160,000 clones, with 9% to 10% observed a single time. Sequenced material: central memory CD4+ T cells from blood. The receptors originated from a woman between 18 and 29 years old in good health.

This clone was seen a few times. The chain has TRBV4-2 and TRBJ2-7, with D possibly being TRBD2 (6 bases). The ends were cut back, 1 base at V and 2 bases at J, with 12 bases in the middle. The CDR3 has 15 amino acids. Germline lookup yields CDR1 LGHNA and CDR2 YNFKEQ. CDR3 sequence: CASSQVQGGAYEQYF. Written as DNA, the CDR3 is TGTGCCAGCAGCCAAGTCCAGGGAGGTGCCTACGAGCAGTACTTC.

This clone has a handful of counts. CDR3 in amino acids: CASSRNRVNTEAFF. The CDR3 DNA sequence: TGTGCCAGTAGTAGGAACAGGGTCAACACTGAAGCTTTCTTT. The chain combines TRBV19 with TRBJ1-1; tentatively, D is TRBD1 (6 bases). This CDR3 comprises 14 residues. CDR1 LNHDA and CDR2 SQIVND come from the germline V gene (reference sequence). V shed 4 bases and J shed 2 bases, with 11 bases lying between them.

A few counts support this clone. The chain has TRBV18 and TRBJ1-2; D not resolved. The V end was cut by 3 bases, the J end by 6 bases, with 20 bases between. The germline V gene encodes CDR1 KGHSH and CDR2 LQKENI. The length of the CDR3 is 16 residues. In DNA form, the CDR3 reads TGTGCCAGCTCACCGCAAAATACGCGGGGAGGAAATGGCTACACCTTC. This codes for CASSPQNTRGGNGYTF.

In this sample, this clone turned up a few times. The chain recombines TRBV4-2 with TRBJ2-1; TRBD2 matches 9 bases. Germline-derived CDR1 and CDR2 are LGHNA and YNFKEQ. The CDR3 extends over 17 amino acids. The J segment lost 7 bases and the V segment lost 0 bases, leaving 10 bases of the junction unmatched. CDR3 sequence reads: CASSQDWGLAGRNEQFF. The CDR3 nucleotides are TGTGCCAGCAGCCAAGATTGGGGGCTAGCGGGAAGAAATGAGCAGTTCTTC.

This clone occurred a few times. The chain couples TRBV18 to TRBJ2-1, with TRBD1 matching over 7 bases. CDR3 size: 16 residues. CDR1 and CDR2 (germline): KGHSH, LQKENI. V lost 0 bases and J lost 6; bases outside the gene matches: 8. The CDR3 DNA reads as TGTGCCAGCTCACCACCGGAAACGCGACAGGGCAATGAGCAGTTCTTC. This codes for CASSPPETRQGNEQFF.

This clone showed up just a few times. The J gene is TRBJ2-2, the V gene TRBV2, with TRBD1 matching over 9 bases. V shed 4 bases, J shed 4 bases, and the junction held 1 base outside the gene matches. The CDR3 runs to 14 residues. Per germline, CDR1 SNHLY and CDR2 FYNNEI. CDR3 loop: CASSVDRGTGELFF. CDR3 nucleotides: TGTGCCAGCAGTGTGGACAGGGGCACCGGGGAGCTGTTTTTT.

This clone was picked up a small number of times. This chain links TRBV29-1 with TRBJ2-3, with TRBD2 matching 7 bases. The CDR3 length is 14 residues. From germline, CDR1 is SQVTM and CDR2 ANQGSEA. J lost 1 base, V lost 3 bases, and 4 bases had no gene match. The CDR3 DNA reads as TGCAGCGTTGAGGGACGGGGGGGCACAGATACGCAGTATTTT. Its translation is CSVEGRGGTDTQYF.

The J gene is TRBJ2-7, the V gene TRBV19, with D perhaps TRBD1 (6 bases). V lost 2 bases and J lost 4, with 9 bases in between. The CDR3 extends over 13 amino acids. CDR1 is LNHDA, CDR2 SQIVND, per germline (reference sequence). CDR3 nucleotide sequence: TGTGCCAGTAGTATACCAGGGGAGTACGAGCAGTACTTC. As protein: CASSIPGEYEQYF.

The chain couples TRBV7-6 to TRBJ2-7; D possibly corresponds to TRBD1 (7 bases). Germline V gene sequence: CDR1 SGHVS, CDR2 FNYEAQ. V was cut by 4 bases and J by 1 base, with 20 bases left in between. CDR3 length: 17 residues. The CDR3 here is CASSSGAGQWKSYEQYF. Here the CDR3 DNA reads TGTGCCAGCAGCTCCGGCGCGGGACAGTGGAAGTCCTACGAGCAGTACTTC.

The DNA for the CDR3 is TGTGCCAGCAGTTCTATACGGGGAACCCAGGAGACCCAGTACTTC. Translating it yields CASSSIRGTQETQYF. V gene TRBV27 combines with J gene TRBJ2-5; D may be TRBD2 (5 bases). The V gene lost 4 bases and the J gene lost 5 bases, with 17 bases spanning the gap. The CDR3 length is 15 residues. Germline values: CDR1 MNHEY, CDR2 SMNVEV (reference sequence).

Concerning this clone: The same CDR3 arises from other DNA sequences in this sample as well. V usage is TRBV18 and J usage is TRBJ1-1; 7 bases fit TRBD1. This CDR3 contains 14 residues. V dropped 5 bases and J dropped 1; count of bases not matched to a gene: 4. The germline V gene has CDR1 KGHSH and CDR2 LQKENI. The CDR3 DNA reads as TGTGCCAGCTCAGCTGCAGGGGGGAACACTGAAGCTTTCTTT. Its protein product is CASSAAGGNTEAFF.

On this clone itself: At one boundary the junction diverges from the germline segment, which might be a read error. The chain carries TRBV5-1 and TRBJ1-6; D unresolved. Germline CDR1 SGHRS, CDR2 YFSETQ. This CDR3 is built from 14 residues. The CDR3 here is CASSLQDRNSPLHF. CDR3 sequence (DNA): TGTGCCAGCAGCTTGCAGGATAGGAATTCACCCCTCCACTTT.

This clone was observed a few times. CDR3 nucleotide sequence: TGTGCCAGCAGCTTCGCTAGCGGGGGGGGTTTGGGCACAGATACGCAGTATTTT. Its protein is CASSFASGGGLGTDTQYF. This chain links TRBV7-8 with TRBJ2-3, with 12 bases aligning to TRBD2. Losses at the gene ends were 3 bases for V and 1 base for J; bases not matched to a gene: 8. The germline V gene encodes CDR1 SGHVS and CDR2 FQNEAQ. The CDR3 spans 18 residues.

V gene TRBV7-9 combines with J gene TRBJ2-1; possibly TRBD1 for D (5 bases). Trimming cost V 1 base and J 6 bases, with 7 bases left between them. CDR1 is SEHNR, CDR2 FQNEAQ, per germline (reference sequence). The CDR3 covers 13 residues. CDR3 loop: CASSLGGSNEQFF. CDR3 DNA: TGTGCCAGCAGCTTAGGGGGCAGCAATGAGCAGTTCTTC.

This sequence joins TRBV4-1 and TRBJ2-5; D is possibly TRBD2 (5 bases). This CDR3 spans 15 amino acids. CDR1 and CDR2 from the germline V gene are MGHRA and YSYEKL. Trimming pared 0 bases from V and 5 bases from J, leaving 13 bases between. In nucleotides, the CDR3 is TGCGCCAGCAGCCAAGATCTCGCAGCGGAGGAGACCCAGTACTTC. This sequence encodes CASSQDLAAEETQYF.

This clone was found a few times. The chain carries TRBV18 and TRBJ1-2; 8 bases map to TRBD1. The CDR3 spans 14 residues. Trimming took 5 bases from V and 6 from J; bases not matched to a gene: 8. CDR1 is KGHSH and CDR2 is LQKENI in the germline V gene. The CDR3 DNA is TGTGCCAGCTCATCGGGGACAGGAGGGAATGGCTACACCTTC. Amino acid sequence: CASSSGTGGNGYTF.

The table lists this clone with a few counts. The J gene is TRBJ1-2, the V gene TRBV4-3; D is possibly TRBD1 (5 bases). Between the trimmed V and J ends, which lost 0 bases and 4 bases, there was a span of 12 bases. The germline V gene encodes CDR1 LGHNA and CDR2 YSLEER. The CDR3 is 15 amino acids. CDR3 sequence (DNA): TGCGCCAGCAGCCAAGATTCGGGGGGTCGCTATGGCTACACCTTC. The encoded protein is CASSQDSGGRYGYTF.